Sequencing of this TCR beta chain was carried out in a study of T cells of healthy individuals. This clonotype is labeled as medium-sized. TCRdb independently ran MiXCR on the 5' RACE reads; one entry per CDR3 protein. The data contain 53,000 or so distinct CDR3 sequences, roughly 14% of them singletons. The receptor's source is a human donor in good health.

The CDR3 reads CASSQADGTGGDEQFF. Written as DNA, the CDR3 is TGTGCCAGCAGCCAAGCCGATGGGACAGGGGGTGATGAGCAGTTCTTC. The chain has TRBV4-2 and TRBJ2-1; 11 bases align to TRBD1. CDR3 length: 16 amino acids. From germline, CDR1 is LGHNA and CDR2 YNFKEQ. With V trimmed by 1 base and J by 8 bases, 7 bases remained unmatched.